This T cell receptor beta chain was observed in a study of T cell repertoires in ileal Crohn's disease. In the study overall: Surgery for a complication: stricturing in roughly 61%, penetrating in roughly 40%.

Included were adult ileal or ileocolonic Crohn's patients indicated for ileocolonic resection. CDR3 length: 18 amino acids. This clone was observed once. The data were produced by immunoSEQ multiplex PCR, yet TCRdb's version contains in-frame clones alone and is incomplete. The data show about 16,000 clones, about 90% seen once. The TCR comes from an adult with Crohn's disease. The sample taken for sequencing was ileal tissue. The gene calls are TRBV1 and TRBJ2-3; the table gives TRBD2 as D, unverified against the DNA. TRBV1 is a pseudogene. CDR3 coding DNA: TGCACCAGCAGCCAATTCCCCCCTAGCCGAGAAGGCACAGATACGCAGTATTTT. This codes for CTSSQFPPSREGTDTQYF.